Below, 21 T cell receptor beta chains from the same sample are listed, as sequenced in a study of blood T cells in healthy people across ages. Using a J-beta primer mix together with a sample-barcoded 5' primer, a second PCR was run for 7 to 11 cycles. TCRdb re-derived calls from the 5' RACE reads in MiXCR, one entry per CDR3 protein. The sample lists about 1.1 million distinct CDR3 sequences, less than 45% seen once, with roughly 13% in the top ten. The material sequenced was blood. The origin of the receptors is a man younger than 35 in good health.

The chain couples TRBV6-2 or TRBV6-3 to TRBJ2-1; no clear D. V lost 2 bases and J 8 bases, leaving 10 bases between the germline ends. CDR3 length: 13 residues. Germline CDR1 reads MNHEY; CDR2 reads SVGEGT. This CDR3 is CASSYLESYEQFF. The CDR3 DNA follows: TGTGCCAGCAGTTACCTCGAGAGCTATGAGCAGTTCTTC.

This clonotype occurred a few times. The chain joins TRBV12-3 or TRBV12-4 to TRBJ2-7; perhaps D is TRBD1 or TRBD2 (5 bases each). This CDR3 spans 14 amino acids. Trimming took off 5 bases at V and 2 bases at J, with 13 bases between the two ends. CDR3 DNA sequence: TGTGCCAGCAGTCCAAGGTTGGGGGCCTACGAGCAGTACTTC. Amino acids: CASSPRLGAYEQYF.

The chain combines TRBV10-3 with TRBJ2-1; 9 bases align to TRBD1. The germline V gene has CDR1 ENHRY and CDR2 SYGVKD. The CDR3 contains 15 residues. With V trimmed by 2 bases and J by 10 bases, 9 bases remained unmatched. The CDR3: CAISETGTGLGEQFF. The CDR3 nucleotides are TGTGCCATCAGTGAGACCGGGACAGGGTTGGGGGAGCAGTTCTTC.

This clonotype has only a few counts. As DNA, the CDR3 is TGCAGTGCTAAGACTGCCACGGTGACCCAGTACTTC. It yields the protein CSAKTATVTQYF. The genes are TRBV20-1 and TRBJ2-7, with unresolved D. The closer fit of TRBJ2-5 to the DNA end suggests the J call may be wrong. The CDR3 runs to 12 residues. Germline lookup yields CDR1 DFQATT and CDR2 SNEGSKA (reference sequence).

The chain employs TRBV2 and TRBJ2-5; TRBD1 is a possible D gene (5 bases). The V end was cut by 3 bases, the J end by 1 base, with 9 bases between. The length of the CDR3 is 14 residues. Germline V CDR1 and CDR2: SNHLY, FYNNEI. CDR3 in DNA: TGTGCCAGCAGTGATGCAGGGCCCCAAGAGACCCAGTACTTC. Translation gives CASSDAGPQETQYF. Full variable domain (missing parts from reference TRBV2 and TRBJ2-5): EPEVTQTPSHQVTQMGQEVILRCVPISNHLYFYWYRQILGQKVEFLVSFYNNEISEKSEIFDDQFSVERPDGSNFTLKIRSTKLEDSAMYFCASSDAGPQETQYFGPGTRLLVL.

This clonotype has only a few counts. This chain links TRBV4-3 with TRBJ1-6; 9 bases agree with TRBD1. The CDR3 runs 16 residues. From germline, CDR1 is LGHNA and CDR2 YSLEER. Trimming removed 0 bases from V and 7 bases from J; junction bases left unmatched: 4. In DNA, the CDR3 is TGCGCCAGCAGCCAAGAGTGGGACAGGGTAAATTCACCCCTCCACTTT. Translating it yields CASSQEWDRVNSPLHF.

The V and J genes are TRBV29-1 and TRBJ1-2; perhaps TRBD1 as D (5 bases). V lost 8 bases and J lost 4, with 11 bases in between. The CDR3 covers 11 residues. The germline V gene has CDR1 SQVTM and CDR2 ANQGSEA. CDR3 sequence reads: CSSLGAYGYTF. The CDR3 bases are TGCAGCAGCCTCGGGGCCTATGGCTACACCTTC. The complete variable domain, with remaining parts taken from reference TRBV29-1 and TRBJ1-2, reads SAVISQKPSRDICQRGTSLTIQCQVDSQVTMMFWYRQQPGQSLTLIATANQGSEATYESGFVIDKFPISRPNLTFSTLTVSNMSPEDSSIYLCSSLGAYGYTFGSGTRLTVV.

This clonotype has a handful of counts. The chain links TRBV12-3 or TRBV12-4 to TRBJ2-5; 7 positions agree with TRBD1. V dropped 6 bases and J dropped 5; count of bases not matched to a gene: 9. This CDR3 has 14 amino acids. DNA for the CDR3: TGTGCCAGCAGACCCAGGGGGAACGGGGAGACCCAGTACTTC. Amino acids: CASRPRGNGETQYF.

CDR3 region: CASSSQQGVSTDTQYF. The CDR3 DNA is TGTGCCAGCAGTTCCCAACAGGGGGTAAGCACAGATACGCAGTATTTT. The rearrangement joins TRBV12-3 or TRBV12-4 to TRBJ2-3, with 8 bases fitting TRBD1. The CDR3 runs to 16 residues. Trimming at V came to 4 bases and at J to 0 bases, leaving 6 bases not matched to a gene.

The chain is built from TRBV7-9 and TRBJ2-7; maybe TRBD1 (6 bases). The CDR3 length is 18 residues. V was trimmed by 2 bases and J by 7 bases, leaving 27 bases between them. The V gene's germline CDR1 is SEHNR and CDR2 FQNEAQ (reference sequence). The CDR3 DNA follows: TGTGCCAGCAGCTTACCTGGTTATGGCAACTCAGGGGTCAATGAGCAGTACTTC. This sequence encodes CASSLPGYGNSGVNEQYF.

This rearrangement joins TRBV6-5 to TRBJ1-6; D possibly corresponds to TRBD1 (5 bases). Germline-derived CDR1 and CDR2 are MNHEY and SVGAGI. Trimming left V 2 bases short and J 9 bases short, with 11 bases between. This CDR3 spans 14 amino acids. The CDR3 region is CASSYGGIGSPLHF. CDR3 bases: TGTGCCAGCAGTTACGGGGGAATAGGTTCACCCCTCCACTTT.

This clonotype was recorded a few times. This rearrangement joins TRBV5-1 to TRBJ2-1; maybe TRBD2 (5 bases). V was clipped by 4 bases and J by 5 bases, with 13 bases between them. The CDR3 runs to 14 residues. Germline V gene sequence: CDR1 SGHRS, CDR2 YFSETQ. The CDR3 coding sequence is TGCGCCAGCAGCCCGGCCGGACTTCACAATGAGCAGTTCTTC. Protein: CASSPAGLHNEQFF. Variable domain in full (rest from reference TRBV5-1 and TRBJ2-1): KAGVTQTPRYLIKTRGQQVTLSCSPISGHRSVSWYQQTPGQGLQFLFEYFSETQRNKGNFPGRFSGRQFSNSRSEMNVSTLELGDSALYLCASSPAGLHNEQFFGPGTRLTVL.

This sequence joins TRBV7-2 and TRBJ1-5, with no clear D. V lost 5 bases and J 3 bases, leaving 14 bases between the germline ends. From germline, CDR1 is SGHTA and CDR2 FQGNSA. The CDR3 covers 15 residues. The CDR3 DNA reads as TGTGCCAGCAGCCCCGACGGGCAGCTCAATCAGCCCCAGCATTTT. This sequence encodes CASSPDGQLNQPQHF.

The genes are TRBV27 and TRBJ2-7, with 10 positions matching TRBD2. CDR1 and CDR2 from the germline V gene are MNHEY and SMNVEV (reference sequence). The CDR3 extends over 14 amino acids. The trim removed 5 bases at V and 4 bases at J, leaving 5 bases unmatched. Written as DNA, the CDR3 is TGTGCCAGCAGTACTAGCGGGGCCAATTACGAGCAGTACTTC. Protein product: CASSTSGANYEQYF.

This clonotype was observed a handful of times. CDR3 sequence (DNA): TGCAGTGCTAGGGTGGGTAGAGATACGCAGTATTTT. Protein: CSARVGRDTQYF. The chain employs TRBV20-1 and TRBJ2-3; D call uncertain. The CDR3 length is 12 residues. The germline V and J ends were trimmed by 3 bases and 5 bases, with 9 bases remaining between them. CDR1 and CDR2 (germline): DFQATT, SNEGSKA (reference sequence).

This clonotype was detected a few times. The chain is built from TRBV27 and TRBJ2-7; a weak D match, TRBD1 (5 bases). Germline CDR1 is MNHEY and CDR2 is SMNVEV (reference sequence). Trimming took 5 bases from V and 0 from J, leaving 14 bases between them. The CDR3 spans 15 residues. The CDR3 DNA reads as TGTGCCAGCAGTCGCCACCAGGGTTACTCCTACGAGCAGTACTTC. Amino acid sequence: CASSRHQGYSYEQYF.

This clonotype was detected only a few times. The CDR3 spells CASSELEQQFF. CDR3 nucleotides: TGTGCCAGCAGTGAACTAGAACAGCAGTTCTTC. V gene TRBV25-1 combines with J gene TRBJ2-1; no reliable D call. Germline V CDR1 and CDR2: MGHDK, SYGVNS. V was shortened by 2 bases and J by 11 bases, with 7 bases between the two germline ends. The CDR3 runs 11 residues.

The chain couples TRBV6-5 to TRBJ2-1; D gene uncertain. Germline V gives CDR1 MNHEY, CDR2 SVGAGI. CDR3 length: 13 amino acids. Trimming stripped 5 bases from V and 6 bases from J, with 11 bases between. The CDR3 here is CASSNGLSNEQFF. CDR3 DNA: TGTGCCAGCAGTAATGGGTTATCCAATGAGCAGTTCTTC.

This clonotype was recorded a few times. The CDR3 loop is CATSRAQDRANYGYTF. The CDR3 DNA reads as TGTGCCACCAGCAGAGCCCAGGACAGGGCTAACTATGGCTACACCTTC. J is TRBJ1-2 and V is TRBV15, with 8 bases identical to TRBD1. J was trimmed by 0 bases and V by 1 base; bases with no gene match: 4. This CDR3 has 16 amino acids. Germline CDR1 LNHNV, CDR2 YYDKDF (reference sequence).

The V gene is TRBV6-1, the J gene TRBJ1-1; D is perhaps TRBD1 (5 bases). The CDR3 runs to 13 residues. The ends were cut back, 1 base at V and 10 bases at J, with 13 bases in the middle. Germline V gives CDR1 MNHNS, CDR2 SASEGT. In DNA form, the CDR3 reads TGTGCCAGCAGTGAAGGTAAAGGGGACCTAGCTTTCTTT. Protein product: CASSEGKGDLAFF.

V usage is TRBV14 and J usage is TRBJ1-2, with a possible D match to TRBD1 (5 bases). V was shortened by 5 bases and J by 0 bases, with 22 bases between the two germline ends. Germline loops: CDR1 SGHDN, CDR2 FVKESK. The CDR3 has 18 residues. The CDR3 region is CASSKGGYRGSANYGYTF. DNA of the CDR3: TGTGCCAGCAGCAAAGGAGGGTATCGGGGGTCAGCTAACTATGGCTACACCTTC.